This T cell receptor (beta chain) was identified in a study of radiotherapy plus CTLA-4 blockade in lung cancer. Method: immunoSEQ multiplex PCR; TCRdb's copy keeps in-frame clones and lacks some. The sample lists around 110,000 clones; about 90% were seen once. The length of the CDR3 is 15 residues. In germline, CDR1 is MNHNY, CDR2 SVGAGI (reference sequence). Trimming cost V 6 bases and J 0 bases, with 12 bases left between them. V usage is TRBV6-6 and J usage is TRBJ2-1, with D maybe TRBD2 (6 bases). The TCR sequence derives from a human donor with non-small cell lung cancer that progressed on radiotherapy plus ipilimumab. The source was peripheral blood, collected from a patient treated with radiotherapy plus ipilimumab. CDR3 DNA sequence: TGTGCCAGCAGCCCCATGGGAGGCTCCTACAATGAGCAGTTCTTC. It encodes CASSPMGGSYNEQFF.